Described below is a single T cell receptor beta chain sequence and its context. In the source study's methods: Amplified reference gene primers provided the basis for estimating nucleated cell counts. Sequenced by immunoSEQ multiplex PCR; TCRdb stores in-frame clones only, minus some. The V and J calls and clone size are taken from that table; D and trimming were inferred from the DNA. The sample records about 86,000 clones, around 86% being singletons. This sample was taken from a study of blood T cell repertoires in COVID-19. About the research overall: From the United States, Italy and Spain came samples of acute and convalescent COVID-19. Sources were T cells, B-cell-depleted T cells, or PBMCs; the material itself was cDNA or gDNA.

CDR3 length: 17 residues. Looked up from germline, CDR1 is SGHVS and CDR2 is FQNEAQ. The V end lost 7 bases, the J end lost 0 bases, and 19 bases lay between the germline ends. The source of this sequence is a human donor in a cohort sampled during active COVID-19. This chain uses TRBV7-8 with TRBJ1-3; no reliable D call. Material: peripheral blood. DNA for the CDR3: TGTGCCAGCACCTTTTCAGCGTTGGGTAGCTCTGGAAACACCATATATTTT. This codes for CASTFSALGSSGNTIYF.